Here is one T cell receptor (beta chain) with its context. This specimen comes from a study of OX40 agonist ivuxolimab in advanced cancers. This table comes from immunoSEQ multiplex PCR, and its TCRdb copy is limited to in-frame clones, with some not included. The table lists 55,000 to 65,000 clones, around 92% of them singletons. Looked up from germline, CDR1 is MDHEN and CDR2 is SYDVKM. This CDR3 region has 12 residues. Trimming removed 7 bases from V and 8 bases from J, with 14 bases in between. Sample: CD4+ or CD8+ T cells sorted from blood, taken in a trial of the OX40 agonist ivuxolimab. This receptor was taken from an adult with an advanced solid tumor such as melanoma, head and neck, liver or kidney cancer. The rearrangement links TRBV28 to TRBJ1-2, with D unresolved. The CDR3 loop is CASTTAGQGYTF. The CDR3, as DNA: TGTGCCAGCACCACGGCAGGTCAGGGCTACACCTTC.